The 14 T cell receptor beta chains presented below share a single source sample, sequenced in a study of CD8+ T cells in alopecia areata. Investigators isolated RNA and reverse transcribed it into cDNA to act as the sequencing template. Sequenced by immunoSEQ multiplex PCR; TCRdb stores in-frame clones only, minus some. The repertoire has hundreds of thousands of clones, roughly two fifths of them found once; the top ten carry 0.48%. Treatment reported: oral pan-JAK inhibitor, 5-10 mg twice daily. Sample: CD4+ T cells sorted from blood, taken around week 31, from a patient treated with tofacitinib. Receptor source: a human donor with alopecia areata.

The chain recombines TRBV4-2 with TRBJ1-3; D remains ambiguous. CDR1 is LGHNA, CDR2 YNFKEQ, per germline. This CDR3 is 16 amino acids long. V lost 4 bases and J 2 bases, leaving 15 bases between the germline ends. The CDR3 protein is CASSLNPEGAGNTIYF. The CDR3 nucleotides read TGTGCCAGCAGCCTAAATCCGGAGGGTGCTGGAAACACCATATATTTT.

This clone appeared a few times. The rearrangement links TRBV30 to TRBJ2-1, with D tentatively TRBD1 or TRBD2 (5 bases each). This CDR3 region has 12 residues. Trimming removed 0 bases from V and 12 bases from J, with 12 bases in between. Germline values: CDR1 GTSNPN, CDR2 SVGIG (reference sequence). The DNA for the CDR3 is TGTGCCTGGAGTGTACTGGGGGAAGGGCAGTTCTTC. Its translation: CAWSVLGEGQFF.

Only one count was recorded for this clone. CDR3 loop: CAWSAGPRKETQYF. In DNA, the CDR3 is TGTGCCTGGAGCGCGGGACCGCGGAAAGAGACCCAGTACTTC. This chain joins TRBV30 and TRBJ2-5; possibly TRBD2 for D (6 bases). Germline CDR1 GTSNPN, CDR2 SVGIG (reference sequence). The CDR3 is made up of 14 amino acids. V lost 3 bases, J lost 3 bases, and 14 bases lay in between.

The chain couples TRBV9 to TRBJ2-7; D is ambiguous. Germline V gene data show CDR1 as SGDLS and CDR2 as YYNGEE. This CDR3 region has 14 residues. Between the trimmed V and J ends, which lost 0 bases and 3 bases, there was a span of 10 bases. DNA for the CDR3: TGTGCCAGCAGCGTAGACAGTTTGAGCTACGAGCAGTACTTC. Translating gives CASSVDSLSYEQYF. Drawing the rest from reference TRBV9 and TRBJ2-7, the complete variable domain is DSGVTQTPKHLITATGQRVTLRCSPRSGDLSVYWYQQSLDQGLQFLIQYYNGEERAKGNILERFSAQQFPDLHSELNLSSLELGDSALYFCASSVDSLSYEQYFGPGTRLTVT.

The chain couples TRBV10-3 to TRBJ1-2, with 8 bases fitting TRBD1. This CDR3 region has 14 residues. V shed 7 bases, J shed 5 bases, and the junction held 9 bases outside the gene matches. The germline V gene has CDR1 ENHRY and CDR2 SYGVKD. The chain's CDR3 is CAITPGQEEYGYTF. For the CDR3, the DNA is TGTGCCATCACTCCGGGACAGGAGGAGTATGGCTACACCTTC.

The rearrangement uses TRBV7-9 and TRBJ2-1; the D gene is possibly TRBD1 (5 bases). Germline V lookup: CDR1 SEHNR, CDR2 FQNEAQ (reference sequence). V was trimmed by 2 bases and J by 9 bases, leaving 8 bases between them. The CDR3 extends over 12 amino acids. The CDR3 DNA is TGTGCCAGCAGCTTACCTCAGGGTGAGCAGTTCTTC. Protein sequence: CASSLPQGEQFF.

V is TRBV5-6 and J is TRBJ1-1, with D uncertain. In germline, CDR1 is SGHDT, CDR2 YYEEEE. Trimming shortened V by 0 bases and J by 4 bases, and 7 bases separated the two germline ends. This CDR3 has 13 residues. The CDR3 sequence: CASSLGGVTEAFF. In DNA form, the CDR3 reads TGTGCCAGCAGCTTGGGTGGGGTCACTGAAGCTTTCTTT. The full variable domain, rest sourced from reference TRBV5-6 and TRBJ1-1, is DAGVTQSPTHLIKTRGQQVTLRCSPKSGHDTVSWYQQALGQGPQFIFQYYEEEERQRGNFPDRFSGHQFPNYSSELNVNALLLGDSALYLCASSLGGVTEAFFGQGTRLTVV.

The V call is TRBV30, the J call TRBJ1-2, with D possibly being TRBD1 (5 bases). CDR1 is GTSNPN, CDR2 SVGIG, per germline (reference sequence). This CDR3 is built from 14 residues. The V end was cut by 4 bases, the J end by 0 bases, with 12 bases between. DNA of the CDR3: TGTGCCTGGATTCGGAGGGGAACTAACTATGGCTACACCTTC. Amino acid sequence: CAWIRRGTNYGYTF.

The sample holds many counts of this clone. The chain has TRBV6-6 and TRBJ2-3; the D is unclear. V was shortened by 4 bases and J by 1 base, with 9 bases between the two germline ends. Germline V gene data show CDR1 as MNHNY and CDR2 as SVGAGI (reference sequence). The CDR3 extends over 14 amino acids. The CDR3 DNA reads TGTGCCAGCAGTTCGAACCGGGGCACAGATACGCAGTATTTT. It yields the protein CASSSNRGTDTQYF.

The chain uses TRBV5-1 and TRBJ1-1; 10 bases are shared with TRBD1. There are 16 residues in the CDR3. Trimming removed 9 bases from V and 0 bases from J; junction bases left unmatched: 11. Germline CDR1 is SGHRS and CDR2 is YFSETQ. The CDR3, as DNA: TGCGCCACCGCAACCGGGACAGGGGCGATGAACACTGAAGCTTTCTTT. It specifies CATATGTGAMNTEAFF. Drawing the rest from reference TRBV5-1 and TRBJ1-1, the complete variable domain is KAGVTQTPRYLIKTRGQQVTLSCSPISGHRSVSWYQQTPGQGLQFLFEYFSETQRNKGNFPGRFSGRQFSNSRSEMNVSTLELGDSALYLCATATGTGAMNTEAFFGQGTRLTVV.

This clone has just a few counts. The chain combines TRBV25-1 with TRBJ2-7; 8 positions agree with TRBD2. After removal of 5 bases from V and 6 bases from J, the junction contained 9 bases not matched to a gene. The V gene's germline CDR1 is MGHDK and CDR2 SYGVNS. There are 14 residues in the CDR3. The CDR3 sequence is CASSPPGTSREQYF. The CDR3 coding sequence is TGTGCCAGCAGTCCCCCTGGGACTAGTCGCGAGCAGTACTTC.

V gene TRBV7-9 combines with J gene TRBJ1-5; D unclear. This CDR3 is 13 amino acids long. CDR1 is SEHNR and CDR2 is FQNEAQ in the germline V gene (reference sequence). With 5 bases removed from V and 7 bases from J, the gap between germline ends came to 12 bases. CDR3 in DNA: TGTGCCAGCAGCGTTGATGCGAGACAGCCCCAGCATTTT. Its translation: CASSVDARQPQHF.

This clone was seen at least ten times. The chain couples TRBV18 to TRBJ2-1; TRBD2 might be the D (5 bases). Germline V gene lookup returns CDR1 KGHSH and CDR2 LQKENI. V was cut by 8 bases and J by 5 bases, with 10 bases left in between. The CDR3 sequence is 12 residues long. DNA of the CDR3: TGTGCCAGCGCGGACTTACACAATGAGCAGTTCTTC. Its translation: CASADLHNEQFF.

A single count supports this clone. The V call is TRBV6-5, the J call TRBJ2-7; D gene uncertain. V lost 6 bases to trimming and J lost 3 bases, with 18 bases between them. The CDR3 covers 15 residues. The V gene's germline CDR1 is MNHEY and CDR2 SVGAGI. The CDR3, as DNA: TGTGCCAGCAGACGCTATGTGGTGGGTGACTACGAGCAGTACTTC. Amino acids: CASRRYVVGDYEQYF.